Each of the 22 T cell receptor beta chains below was sequenced from the same sample in a study of T cell repertoires in cytomegalovirus infection. TCRdb re-called the reads through MiXCR, storing one row per CDR3 protein. The sample has approximately 500,000 distinct CDR3 sequences, approximately 10% seen once. The material sequenced was PBMCs. Receptors were obtained from a human donor in good health (CMV status not recorded). Some clones in this sample may be carry-over from other donors' samples.

V usage is TRBV10-3 and J usage is TRBJ2-5; 9 bases agree with TRBD1. CDR3 size: 14 residues. Germline lookup yields CDR1 ENHRY and CDR2 SYGVKD. V gave up 6 bases and J gave up 3 bases; unmatched junction bases: 5. CDR3 in amino acids: CAIRGQGSEETQYF. Written as DNA, the CDR3 is TGTGCCATCAGGGGACAGGGTAGCGAAGAGACCCAGTACTTC.

This clonotype appeared many times. The V call is TRBV7-2, the J call TRBJ1-1; D may be TRBD1 (5 bases). Germline assignment: CDR1 SGHTA and CDR2 FQGNSA. V shed 1 base and J shed 1 base, with 13 bases lying between them. The CDR3 extends over 16 amino acids. CDR3 amino acids: CASSLGSQGPNTEAFF. DNA of the CDR3: TGTGCCAGCAGCTTAGGGTCCCAGGGACCGAACACTGAAGCTTTCTTT.

This clonotype was recorded many times. The chain has TRBV12-3 or TRBV12-4 and TRBJ1-1; tentative D call: TRBD1 (5 bases). The V and J ends lost 3 bases and 10 bases respectively, with 9 bases between them. The CDR3 has 11 residues. The CDR3 sequence is CASSFSGGAFF. In nucleotides, the CDR3 is TGTGCCAGCAGTTTTAGTGGGGGAGCTTTCTTT.

V and J are TRBV28 and TRBJ2-1; a weak D match, TRBD1 (5 bases). The germline CDR1 and CDR2 sequences are MDHEN and SYDVKM. The ends were cut back, 5 bases at V and 13 bases at J, with 15 bases in the middle. CDR3 length: 12 amino acids. DNA for the CDR3: TGTGCCAGCAGTATGCGACGCCGGACACAGTTCTTC. It codes for CASSMRRRTQFF.

The chain couples TRBV20-1 to TRBJ2-3; D is perhaps TRBD2 (7 bases). V shed 2 bases and J shed 9 bases, with 21 bases lying between them. The CDR3 has 15 amino acids. CDR1 is DFQATT and CDR2 is SNEGSKA in the germline V gene (reference sequence). In nucleotides, the CDR3 is TGCAGTGCTAGACCTAGGGTAGCGGGCACAGGGACGCAGTATTTT. Encoded protein: CSARPRVAGTGTQYF.

This clonotype occurred many times. The rearrangement links TRBV5-1 to TRBJ2-3; D ambiguous. Germline lookup yields CDR1 SGHRS and CDR2 YFSETQ. Trimming took 6 bases from V and 3 from J, leaving 11 bases between them. The CDR3 is made up of 13 amino acids. The chain's CDR3 is CASKAEGTDTQYF. The CDR3, as DNA: TGCGCCAGCAAAGCAGAAGGGACAGATACGCAGTATTTT.

This clonotype was seen ten or more times. The chain employs TRBV6-1 and TRBJ2-1; 7 nucleotides align to TRBD2. This CDR3 region has 14 residues. The junction had 8 bases not matched to a gene; V was cut back by 6 bases and J by 6 bases. From germline, CDR1 is MNHNS and CDR2 SASEGT. CDR3 amino acids: CASRLLTSANEQFF. DNA of the CDR3: TGTGCCAGCAGGCTACTTACTAGCGCCAATGAGCAGTTCTTC.

Points on this clonotype: This may be a read error: a much more frequent sequence differs by one nucleotide. The chain joins TRBV5-5 to TRBJ2-5; 12 nucleotides line up with TRBD2. The length of the CDR3 is 16 residues. The germline gives CDR1 SGHKS, CDR2 YYEKEE (reference sequence). The CDR3: CTSSLTSGSYQETQYF. The DNA of the CDR3 is TGTACCAGCAGCCTGACTAGCGGGAGCTACCAAGAGACCCAGTACTTC.

Many counts were recorded for this clonotype. The rearrangement links TRBV12-3 or TRBV12-4 to TRBJ2-3; no definite D call. The CDR3 length is 14 residues. V lost 1 base and J 6 bases, leaving 11 bases between the germline ends. In DNA, the CDR3 is TGTGCCAGCAGTTTAGATGTGGAAACCGATACGCAGTATTTT. It translates to CASSLDVETDTQYF.

This clonotype turned up a few times. The rearrangement links TRBV5-4 to TRBJ1-2, with a tentative D call TRBD1 (6 bases). Trimming stripped 4 bases from V and 2 bases from J, with 21 bases between. Germline CDR1 SGHNT, CDR2 YYREEE (reference sequence). The CDR3 covers 17 residues. CDR3 sequence reads: CASSGGGGRRTNYGYTF. DNA of the CDR3: TGTGCCAGCAGCGGGGGGGGGGGCCGACGTACCAACTATGGCTACACCTTC.

The chain is built from TRBV3-1 and TRBJ1-2; a possible D gene is TRBD1 (5 bases). The CDR3 has 14 amino acids. V was trimmed by 5 bases and J by 4 bases, leaving 14 bases between them. Germline loops: CDR1 LGHDT, CDR2 YNNKEL (reference sequence). CDR3: CASSVEGGVYGYTF. The CDR3 DNA sequence: TGTGCCAGCAGCGTAGAGGGAGGGGTCTATGGCTACACCTTC.

The chain has TRBV7-4 and TRBJ1-5; TRBD1 might be the D (6 bases). This CDR3 spans 17 amino acids. Germline V CDR1 and CDR2: SGHVT, SQSDAQ. The V end was cut by 1 base, the J end by 1 base, with 14 bases between. DNA for the CDR3: TGTGCCAGCAGCTTAGGTCAGGGGAAGCCGAGCAATCAGCCCCAGCATTTT. This codes for CASSLGQGKPSNQPQHF.

This clonotype was detected ten times or more. The CDR3 loop is CASSLRLAGGFANEQFF. CDR3 DNA: TGTGCCAGCAGCTTACGACTAGCGGGAGGTTTCGCCAATGAGCAGTTCTTC. This sequence joins TRBV7-6 and TRBJ2-1; 13 nucleotides match TRBD2. This CDR3 is 17 amino acids long. V was clipped by 2 bases and J by 6 bases; unmatched bases: 7. Looked up from germline, CDR1 is SGHVS and CDR2 is FNYEAQ. Drawing the rest from reference TRBV7-6 and TRBJ2-1, the complete variable domain is GAGVSQSPRYKVTKRGQDVALRCDPISGHVSLYWYRQALGQGPEFLTYFNYEAQQDKSGLPNDRFSAERPEGSISTLTIQRTEQRDSAMYRCASSLRLAGGFANEQFFGPGTRLTVL.

This chain joins TRBV6-5 and TRBJ2-3, with D possibly TRBD1 on 6 matching bases. The CDR3 runs 16 residues. The V and J ends lost 5 bases and 2 bases respectively, with 17 bases between them. Germline V lookup: CDR1 MNHEY, CDR2 SVGAGI. The DNA for the CDR3 is TGTGCCAGCAGTGACCACCGGGACATCCCCACAGATACGCAGTATTTT. Its protein product is CASSDHRDIPTDTQYF.

This clonotype was counted only a few times. The V gene is TRBV7-9, the J gene TRBJ2-5; D tentatively reads TRBD1 or TRBD2 (5 bases each). The V end lost 3 bases, the J end lost 0 bases, and 14 bases lay between the germline ends. The CDR3 covers 16 residues. CDR1 is SEHNR and CDR2 is FQNEAQ in the germline V gene (reference sequence). The CDR3 spells CASSLGTPPYQETQYF. As DNA, the CDR3 is TGTGCCAGCAGCTTGGGGACGCCCCCGTACCAAGAGACCCAGTACTTC. The full variable domain, its missing parts supplied by reference TRBV7-9 and TRBJ2-5, is DTGVSQNPRHKITKRGQNVTFRCDPISEHNRLYWYRQTLGQGPEFLTYFQNEAQLEKSRLLSDRFSAERPKGSFSTLEIQRTEQGDSAMYLCASSLGTPPYQETQYFGPGTRLLVL.

This clonotype was counted only a few times. This chain uses TRBV2 with TRBJ2-7; 10 bases map to TRBD2. The J segment lost 2 bases and the V segment lost 3 bases, leaving 7 bases of the junction unmatched. Germline V gives CDR1 SNHLY, CDR2 FYNNEI. This CDR3 has 16 residues. The CDR3 sequence: CASSDSERGGTYEQYF. The CDR3 DNA reads TGTGCCAGCAGTGACTCGGAGCGGGGGGGAACCTACGAGCAGTACTTC.

The table lists this clonotype with a few counts. The chain has TRBV4-1 and TRBJ2-2; D is perhaps TRBD1 or TRBD2 (5 bases each). The length of the CDR3 is 14 residues. Germline assignment: CDR1 MGHRA and CDR2 YSYEKL. V dropped 1 base and J dropped 8 bases, with 11 bases sitting between them. Here the CDR3 DNA reads TGCGCCAGCAGCCAAGTTGGGGGAGCTGGGGAGCTGTTTTTT. It yields the protein CASSQVGGAGELFF.

This clonotype has a handful of counts. The chain uses TRBV20-1 and TRBJ2-5; 8 bases are a match to TRBD2. The germline CDR1 and CDR2 sequences are DFQATT and SNEGSKA (reference sequence). This CDR3 contains 16 residues. Trimming took 0 bases from V and 2 from J; bases not matched to a gene: 8. CDR3 nucleotide sequence: TGCAGTGCTAGAGATTCCAGCGGGGGCATTCAAGAGACCCAGTACTTC. Its translation: CSARDSSGGIQETQYF.

The table lists this clonotype with many counts. V is TRBV11-3 and J is TRBJ2-2; D perhaps matches TRBD2 (6 bases). This CDR3 spans 15 amino acids. Germline CDR1 is SGHNT and CDR2 is YENEEA. The V and J ends lost 5 bases and 4 bases respectively, with 14 bases between them. The CDR3 protein is CASSADAGITGELFF. The CDR3, as DNA: TGTGCCAGCAGCGCGGATGCGGGGATCACCGGGGAGCTGTTTTTT.

The chain is built from TRBV7-9 and TRBJ2-7; 10 bases align to TRBD1. J gave up 2 bases and V 4 bases, and 8 bases lay outside the gene matches. The CDR3 has 16 amino acids. CDR1 SEHNR and CDR2 FQNEAQ come from the germline V gene (reference sequence). DNA of the CDR3: TGTGCCAGCAGCTCGAGGACAGGGGGGGGAACCTACGAGCAGTACTTC. Translated: CASSSRTGGGTYEQYF.

This clonotype turned up a few times. The rearrangement uses TRBV11-2 and TRBJ2-7, with no clear D. Per the germline V gene, CDR1 is SGHAT and CDR2 is FQNNGV. With 5 bases removed from V and 2 bases from J, the gap between germline ends came to 19 bases. CDR3 length: 16 amino acids. The CDR3 DNA follows: TGTGCCAGCAGCCCCCAGTCGGCTCTCATTGCCTACGAGCAGTACTTC. Its protein is CASSPQSALIAYEQYF.

This clonotype was counted ten times or more. The chain has TRBV12-5 and TRBJ2-3; D call uncertain. Germline values: CDR1 LGHNT, CDR2 FRNRAP. The V end lost 2 bases, the J end lost 2 bases, and 5 bases lay between the germline ends. The CDR3 is 13 residues long. CDR3 in DNA: TGTGCTAGTGGTTTGTCGGTCACAGATACGCAGTATTTT. Protein: CASGLSVTDTQYF.